This TCR beta chain was sequenced in a study of T cell clusters in autoimmune cytopenias (dated by TCRdb to 2018 to 2020). For the study in its entirety: A median TRB sequencing depth of 50,000 or so reads per sample was reached, and a median of around 2,300 distinct TRB clonotypes per sample was obtained. Peripheral blood TRB and IGH repertoires were sequenced in autoimmune cytopenia patients at active disease and during treatment follow-up, alongside healthy, CLL and autoimmune hepatitis controls. The study aimed to test whether autoimmune cytopenia patients carry a disease-specific immune repertoire signature usable as a blood-based biomarker.

CDR3 length: 15 amino acids, cysteine to phenylalanine. The nucleotide record is missing. Per the germline V gene (reference sequence), LNHDA is the CDR1 and SQIVND is the CDR2. TRB amplification used 200 to 250 ng of peripheral blood genomic DNA, some 38,000 genome equivalents, per sample. This clonotype is medium-sized (0.01 to 0.1%) on the basis of its frequency; no count is available. Its antigen target is currently unknown. TRB rearrangements were amplified by multiplex PCR following a touch-down protocol, with the TRB-A and TRB-B primer pools mixed in one tube. Two consecutive PCR reactions with Phusion HS II polymerase added Illumina adapters and sample indices to the amplicons. The amplicons were purified from gel with the NucleoSpin Gel and PCR Clean-up kit, after which the amplicons were quantified by Qubit and checked for quality on an Agilent 2100 Bioanalyzer. Sequencing of the libraries was done on an Illumina MiSeq with paired-end, single-indexed, 600-cycle runs. The source study handled its data this way. TRB reads were aligned and assembled with MiXCR version 2.1.12 using the default MiXCR reference library. A clone was defined by each unique CDR3 nucleotide sequence, and analysis was restricted to productive sequences with at least two reads. Repertoire diversity was assessed with alpha-parameterized diversity profiles (alpha 0 to 5), including the Shannon (alpha 1) and Simpson (alpha 2) indices, which were computed with an R script. The tcR package was used to compute combinatorial TRB VJ usage, which was then compared between cohorts by principal component analysis with ade4. Using GLIPH, TCRbeta CDR3s were clustered on pairs of cohorts matched for age and read depth, and a Wilcoxon test was used to compare cluster frequencies. The reads were reprocessed in TCRdb, with one entry per CDR3 protein sequence and no accompanying DNA. The V and J calls here are based on TCRdb, not the publication. The sample's table covers 7,500 to 9,500 distinct CDR3 sequences. The leading ten clones occupy around 3.9% of the sample.

What the work shows at the level of the full study, not this receptor alone: Healthy donors had almost three times as many exclusive TRB clusters as active autoimmune hepatitis patients, a finding consistent with an autoimmunity-wide signature. The GLIPH analysis suggested a lack of physiological T cell clusters in primary autoimmune cytopenia patients, since approximately 51 clusters were exclusive to healthy donors whereas about 17 were exclusive to patients. The T cell clusters were defined only in silico, and the functional role of the clusters was left to be validated experimentally. The TRB repertoire shifts, including less even repertoires in secondary cytopenia and CLL, mostly reflected lymphoma bias and not autoimmunity. In the comparison of secondary cytopenia with CLL, no cluster-lack signature showed up, apparently because the dominant lymphoma-associated repertoire masked the signature.

Sequenced input: peripheral blood. This TCR was sampled from a human donor with an autoimmune cytopenia or autoimmune hepatitis (not recorded which). The V and J segments used are TRBV19 and TRBJ2-1; TCRdb indicates TRBD2, and absent DNA this call remains unverified. The CDR3 has the sequence CASWGGTSGWNEQFF.